The 2 T cell receptor beta chains below were found in one sample sequenced in a study of regulatory T cells in long-lasting Graves disease. Time point noted: newly diagnosed GD, antithyroid drugs for less than 3 months. RNA from PBMCs was the source of the TCR library. Both iRepertoire HTBI primers and Arm-PCR of CDR3 regions were used to build the TCR beta libraries. Using its own MiXCR run on the multiplex PCR reads, TCRdb lists one record per CDR3 protein. This table has about 320,000 distinct CDR3 sequences, 15% to 20% appearing once. Sequences were derived from peripheral blood mononuclear cells (PBMCs), sampled at new diagnosis, from a patient treated with antithyroid drugs. The receptor source for this set is a female donor with Graves disease.

This clonotype appeared many times. The chain employs TRBV20-1 and TRBJ2-1, with D possibly being TRBD2 (6 bases). Germline V gene sequence: CDR1 DFQATT, CDR2 SNEGSKA (reference sequence). Trimming removed 1 base from V and 3 bases from J, with 10 bases in between. The CDR3 loop spans 14 amino acids. The CDR3 sequence: CSARVVSGYNEQFF. CDR3 DNA: TGCAGTGCTAGAGTGGTTAGCGGCTACAATGAGCAGTTCTTC.

This clonotype was recorded many times. The chain combines TRBV12-3 or TRBV12-4 with TRBJ2-1, with 7 positions matching TRBD2. The J segment lost 2 bases and the V segment lost 4 bases, leaving 5 bases of the junction unmatched. CDR3 size: 15 residues. The CDR3 reads CASSYLADPYNEQFF. The CDR3 nucleotides read TGTGCCAGCAGTTACCTAGCGGACCCCTACAATGAGCAGTTCTTC.